This TCR beta chain was sequenced during a study of response to subunit inactivated influenza vaccine. Overall study findings and caveats: Each seasonal influenza vaccination, the authors suggested, recruits few new T cells.

TCRdb used MiXCR to reprocess the RT-PCR reads, holding one entry per CDR3 protein. In the table there are a few hundred thousand distinct CDR3 sequences, 11% to 15% of which are singletons. Unmatched junction bases numbered 10, after V lost 8 bases and J lost 8 bases. CDR3 size: 14 residues. From germline, CDR1 is MNHNS and CDR2 SASEGT. With respect to this clonotype: What it recognizes is unknown.

The specimen comprised PBMCs from blood, sampled about 11 days after vaccination. The chain links TRBV6-1 to TRBJ2-3, with 10 positions matching TRBD1. The origin of this receptor is a man aged 50 to 60 who received an inactivated influenza vaccine. CDR3 protein: CASQSGTGVSTQYF. The CDR3 coding sequence is TGTGCCAGCCAGTCCGGGACAGGGGTCTCTACGCAGTATTTT.